The entry that follows covers one T cell receptor (beta chain) sequence. Its binding antigen is unknown. Base qualities were left out, and no much larger clone turns up one base away. Reading the label with the study, this specimen's time point is: cells obtained before transplantation from donor or recipient. CD3+CD4+ and CD3+CD8+ populations were FACS-sorted from unstimulated pre-transplant donor and recipient cells taken from spleen or lymph nodes. This entry belongs to a study of graft-versus-host responses after intestinal transplantation (dated by TCRdb to about 2021). Turning to the overall study: The transplants that recipients got were multivisceral, liver-intestinal, or isolated intestinal. Every recipient was given anti-thymocyte globulin induction, followed by 2 to 4 years of maintenance tacrolimus and steroids. After intestinal transplantation, graft-versus-host and host-versus-graft alloreactive T cell clones were followed in the graft, circulation and bone marrow using bulk TCR-beta CDR3 sequencing. Alloreactive clones were identified by sequencing pre-transplant mixed lymphocyte reaction products and comparing them with unstimulated pre-transplant donor and recipient T cells. A cohort of approximately 24 intestinal transplant recipients, including one retransplant, was enrolled, and a few patients lacking pretransplant specimens were excluded. Donor T cell macrochimerism was defined as a peak of at least 4% donor T cells among recipient peripheral blood mononuclear cells. Instead of going to the commercial service, samples from a few later patients were sequenced in-house on an Illumina MiSeq and processed with MiXCR.

The investigation overall reported the following: Peak levels of circulating GvH clones were associated with declines in HvG clones early after transplant. The relatively low number and heterogeneity of intestinal transplant patients limited the conclusions. Patients with donor T cell macrochimerism had high GvH to HvG T cell clonal ratios in their allografts. GvH clones were detected in recipient bone marrow, and some appeared earlier in ileal mucosa or blood, consistent with an intestinal mucosal origin.

Library preparation was by the immunoSEQ multiplex PCR assay. For most patients, genomic DNA was isolated with the Qiagen DNeasy Blood and Tissue Kit and shipped frozen to Adaptive Biotechnologies for TCR sequencing. Adaptive Biotechnologies carried out high-throughput TCR-beta CDR3 sequencing of genomic DNA for most patients. The paper's data handling went like this. TCR sequencing data were retrieved from Adaptive's ImmunoSEQ software for roughly 17 patients, whereas a few other patients were processed with MiXCR and VDJtools. To correct CD4 versus CD8 sorting errors, sequences present in both subsets at a frequency ratio below 5:1 were removed. CDR3 nucleotide sequences shared between donor and recipient were removed because their origin could not be assigned. To be classed as alloreactive, a clone needed at least 2-fold expansion over unstimulated cells and a minimum CFSE-low frequency of 0.002% (template counts) or 0.001% (read counts). Mappable clones were those detected in sequenced pre-transplant spleen, lymph node, or MLR CFSE-low populations of the donor or recipient. The cumulative frequency of alloreactive clones was calculated as a percentage of all sequences, weighted by copy number. The table was pulled from immuneACCESS by TCRdb, which kept in-frame rearrangements only. Such tables lose some clones; where checked, under half of the loss comes from unresolved V genes, and the rest has no known cause. V and J calls and clone size are given by that table; D and trimming were obtained from the DNA. The sample contains about 88,000 clones, 94% of them found a single time. In total, the top ten clones hold around 0.19% of the sample.

This sequence originates from a human donor who was the organ donor for an intestinal transplant. The sequenced sample was unstimulated CD4+ T cells sorted from spleen or lymph node cells, obtained before transplant.

The CDR3 corresponds to CASSRPGQGIINTEAFF. The bases read TGTGCCAGCAGCCGTCCGGGACAGGGGATTATTAACACTGAAGCTTTCTTT. Recombination connected TRBV5-8 to TRBJ1-1; TRBD1 matches 10 bases in the middle. The junction shows trimming of 4 bases on V and 2 bases on J, and the gene matches do not reach 11 bases of it. Inclusive of the bounding cysteine and phenylalanine, the CDR3 is 17 residues long. Solely the CDR3 DNA is kept, with 51 bases framed from the first base. Reading the germline V gene gives CDR1 SGHTS and CDR2 YDEGEE.